A single sample is the source of the 18 T cell receptor beta chains below, sequenced in a study of T cells after yellow fever vaccination. In TCRdb, the 5' RACE reads were re-called with MiXCR into one record per CDR3 protein. The sample consists of just over 250,000 distinct CDR3 sequences, roughly 5% of them appearing once. Sequencing used CD4+ T cells sorted from PBMCs, obtained on the day of the yellow fever booster vaccination. The receptor source for this set is a man aged 18 to 35 who received the YFV17D yellow fever vaccine.

In this sample, this clonotype turned up a few times. This chain joins TRBV20-1 and TRBJ1-2; D possibly corresponds to TRBD1 (5 bases). V lost 0 bases and J 6 bases, leaving 14 bases between the germline ends. Per the germline V gene, CDR1 is DFQATT and CDR2 is SNEGSKA (reference sequence). The length of the CDR3 is 14 residues. CDR3 sequence (DNA): TGCAGTGCTAGAGATCCCCAGGGTTGGGATGGCTACACCTTC. Protein sequence: CSARDPQGWDGYTF.

This clonotype occurred many times. This chain links TRBV5-1 with TRBJ1-1; D is ambiguous. V lost 4 bases to trimming and J lost 11 bases, with 18 bases between them. The CDR3 sequence is 13 residues long. Germline assignment: CDR1 SGHRS and CDR2 YFSETQ. CDR3 loop: CASSPRPGDRAFF. CDR3 bases: TGCGCCAGCAGCCCCCGTCCCGGGGATCGGGCTTTCTTT.

The CDR3 DNA sequence: TGCAGTGCTAGCCGCGGGACAGCTAATGAAAAACTGTTTTTT. Residues: CSASRGTANEKLFF. The chain joins TRBV20-1 to TRBJ1-4; 7 bases are a match to TRBD1. Germline CDR1 and CDR2: DFQATT and SNEGSKA (reference sequence). The CDR3 covers 14 residues. V shed 3 bases, J shed 3 bases, and the junction held 4 bases outside the gene matches.

This clonotype was counted only a few times. The J gene is TRBJ1-5, the V gene TRBV11-2, with D possibly matching TRBD1 (6 bases). Germline V gene sequence: CDR1 SGHAT, CDR2 FQNNGV. V lost 6 bases and J lost 4, with 13 bases in between. This CDR3 region has 14 residues. Here the CDR3 DNA reads TGTGCCAGCAGAGGAAGGGGGAAAAATCAGCCCCAGCATTTT. This gives the protein CASRGRGKNQPQHF.

This clonotype has at least ten counts. The gene calls are TRBV12-3 or TRBV12-4 and TRBJ2-5, with TRBD1 identical over 7 bases. V lost 1 base to trimming and J lost 2 bases; unmatched junction nucleotides: 1. The CDR3 totals 14 residues. The CDR3: CASSLEGAQETQYF. The CDR3 DNA sequence: TGTGCCAGCAGTTTAGAGGGGGCACAAGAGACCCAGTACTTC.

This clonotype has a handful of counts. The chain has TRBV4-2 and TRBJ1-4; perhaps TRBD1 as D (5 bases). This CDR3 comprises 15 residues. Deletions cut 1 base from V and 9 bases from J, with 15 bases between. Germline V CDR1 and CDR2: LGHNA, YNFKEQ. CDR3: CASSQARTMEKKLFF. In DNA, the CDR3 is TGTGCCAGCAGCCAAGCCAGGACAATGGAAAAAAAACTGTTTTTT.

In its sample, this clonotype was seen a few times. The chain is built from TRBV4-3 and TRBJ2-1; TRBD2 agrees at 10 bases. Germline loops: CDR1 LGHNA, CDR2 YSLEER. J was trimmed by 6 bases and V by 1 base; bases with no gene match: 6. The length of the CDR3 is 16 residues. In DNA form, the CDR3 reads TGCGCCAGCAGCCAAGGGCCAGCGGGGGGGCCCAATGAGCAGTTCTTC. Amino acid sequence: CASSQGPAGGPNEQFF.

This clonotype was seen repeatedly, ten times or more. The J gene is TRBJ2-5, the V gene TRBV7-9; D not resolved. V gave up 5 bases and J gave up 5 bases, with 18 bases separating them. The length of the CDR3 is 15 residues. Germline values: CDR1 SEHNR, CDR2 FQNEAQ (reference sequence). Here the CDR3 DNA reads TGTGCCAGCAGCCCTTGGGCTAGTTTTGCGGAGACCCAGTACTTC. It translates to CASSPWASFAETQYF.

This clonotype was counted between two and nine times. This chain joins TRBV2 and TRBJ2-7, with D tentatively TRBD1 (5 bases). Germline V CDR1 and CDR2: SNHLY, FYNNEI. V was clipped by 0 bases and J by 7 bases, with 16 bases between them. The CDR3 sequence is 15 residues long. The CDR3 region is CASSEAPQGPGEQYV. The CDR3 DNA reads TGTGCCAGCAGTGAAGCCCCCCAGGGTCCGGGTGAGCAGTACGTC.

This clonotype was seen only a few times. The J gene is TRBJ2-7, the V gene TRBV5-6; no definite D call. Per the germline V gene, CDR1 is SGHDT and CDR2 is YYEEEE. The germline V and J ends were trimmed by 5 bases and 0 bases, with 15 bases remaining between them. The CDR3 totals 15 residues. CDR3 sequence (DNA): TGTGCCAGCAGACTTGCCCCCTGGAGCTCCTACGAGCAGTACTTC. Its translation is CASRLAPWSSYEQYF.

This clonotype was detected many times. This chain joins TRBV6-5 and TRBJ1-2; possible D gene TRBD1, 6 bases. CDR3 length: 15 amino acids. The germline CDR1 and CDR2 sequences are MNHEY and SVGAGI. The V end was cut by 8 bases, the J end by 7 bases, with 23 bases between. The CDR3 is CASGKRGGAIGGYTF. Written as DNA, the CDR3 is TGTGCCAGCGGCAAGAGGGGGGGAGCCATAGGTGGCTACACCTTC.

This clonotype was found many times. J is TRBJ2-3 and V is TRBV3-1, with D perhaps being TRBD1 or TRBD2 (5 bases each). Trimming stripped 4 bases from V and 7 bases from J, with 9 bases between. The CDR3 contains 12 residues. CDR1 and CDR2 (germline): LGHDT, YNNKEL (reference sequence). The CDR3 loop is CASSPGSYTQYF. CDR3 nucleotide sequence: TGTGCCAGCAGCCCAGGGAGCTATACGCAGTATTTT.

This clonotype was recorded many times. The rearrangement uses TRBV10-3 and TRBJ1-5; D is uncertain. This CDR3 is built from 14 residues. Per the germline V gene, CDR1 is ENHRY and CDR2 is SYGVKD. V gave up 5 bases and J gave up 1 base, with 9 bases separating them. CDR3 DNA: TGTGCCATCAGTAAGGACCCGAGCAATCAGCCCCAGCATTTT. It yields the protein CAISKDPSNQPQHF.

This rearrangement joins TRBV18 to TRBJ1-1, with 7 positions matching TRBD1. The trim removed 3 bases at V and 9 bases at J, leaving 1 base unmatched. Germline values: CDR1 KGHSH, CDR2 LQKENI. This CDR3 has 11 amino acids. The CDR3 DNA follows: TGTGCCAGCTCACCGACAGGGAAAGCTTTCTTT. It codes for CASSPTGKAFF.

This clonotype has a handful of counts. The chain employs TRBV7-3 and TRBJ1-6; maybe TRBD1 (6 bases). The CDR3 has 14 residues. Germline V lookup: CDR1 SGHTA, CDR2 FQGTGA. The V end was cut by 5 bases, the J end by 8 bases, with 13 bases between. The CDR3 DNA is TGTGCCAGCAGCCCGGGACGGACAGATTCACCCCTCCACTTT. It encodes CASSPGRTDSPLHF.

This clonotype was recorded many times. The DNA for the CDR3 is TGTGCCAGCAGCGTAGCGCCCTCGGACTTCGCATACGAGCAGTACTTC. Translated: CASSVAPSDFAYEQYF. The V call is TRBV9, the J call TRBJ2-7, with D perhaps matching TRBD2 (5 bases). The V gene lost 0 bases and the J gene lost 4 bases, with 17 bases spanning the gap. Germline-derived CDR1 and CDR2 are SGDLS and YYNGEE. The CDR3 loop spans 16 amino acids. The complete variable domain, with remaining parts taken from reference TRBV9 and TRBJ2-7, reads DSGVTQTPKHLITATGQRVTLRCSPRSGDLSVYWYQQSLDQGLQFLIQYYNGEERAKGNILERFSAQQFPDLHSELNLSSLELGDSALYFCASSVAPSDFAYEQYFGPGTRLTVT.

This clonotype has just a few counts. The chain couples TRBV7-2 to TRBJ1-6, with D uncertain. Germline V gene sequence: CDR1 SGHTA, CDR2 FQGNSA. The CDR3 totals 18 residues. The ends were cut back, 2 bases at V and 6 bases at J, with 20 bases in the middle. Here the CDR3 reads CASSLFAARSVLNSPLHF. The CDR3 DNA sequence: TGTGCCAGCAGCTTATTCGCCGCCCGCTCCGTGCTTAATTCACCCCTCCACTTT.

The V and J genes are TRBV4-2 and TRBJ2-7; TRBD1 matches at 9 bases. The V gene's germline CDR1 is LGHNA and CDR2 YNFKEQ. V shed 3 bases and J 7 bases; nucleotides not matched to a gene: 7. This CDR3 has 14 amino acids. In DNA, the CDR3 is TGTGCCAGCAGCCAGACGGACAGGGGATCGGAGCAGTACTTC. Its protein is CASSQTDRGSEQYF.